These 5 T cell receptor beta chains were sequenced from one sample in a study of cytomegalovirus exposure and HLA in healthy donors. The table came from immunoSEQ multiplex PCR; TCRdb's copy has only in-frame clones and leaves some out. The data show some 330,000 clones, 80% to 90% seen once. The sample was PBMCs. The receptor source for this set is a woman between 18 and 29 years old in good health and CMV-seronegative.

V is TRBV7-9 and J is TRBJ2-7; D is uncertain. The CDR3 is made up of 13 amino acids. V lost 0 bases to trimming and J lost 5 bases, with 8 bases between them. Germline assignment: CDR1 SEHNR and CDR2 FQNEAQ (reference sequence). CDR3 in amino acids: CASSLASWHEQYF. As DNA, the CDR3 is TGTGCCAGCAGCTTAGCCTCTTGGCACGAGCAGTACTTC.

This clone was counted only a few times. The chain employs TRBV18 and TRBJ2-7; 10 nucleotides agree with TRBD1. CDR1 KGHSH and CDR2 LQKENI come from the germline V gene. J was trimmed by 5 bases and V by 5 bases; bases with no gene match: 3. CDR3 length: 13 amino acids. Written as DNA, the CDR3 is TGTGCCAGCTCAAGGACAGGGGGGAACGAGCAGTACTTC. Translated: CASSRTGGNEQYF.

This clone showed up just a few times. The rearrangement links TRBV18 to TRBJ2-3, with a tentative D call TRBD2 (6 bases). Germline V lookup: CDR1 KGHSH, CDR2 LQKENI. V gave up 3 bases and J gave up 2 bases, with 9 bases separating them. The CDR3 has 14 residues. CDR3 protein: CASSPDYLTDTQYF. CDR3 nucleotide sequence: TGTGCCAGCTCACCGGACTACCTCACAGATACGCAGTATTTT.

The chain is built from TRBV5-1 and TRBJ1-1, with 12 bases identical to TRBD1. CDR3 size: 14 residues. The germline V gene encodes CDR1 SGHRS and CDR2 YFSETQ. V was clipped by 4 bases and J by 7 bases; unmatched bases: 5. The CDR3 coding sequence is TGCGCCAGCAGCGGGGGACAGGGGGCGAGTGAAGCTTTCTTT. This encodes CASSGGQGASEAFF.

V gene TRBV25-1 combines with J gene TRBJ1-2, with 7 bases lining up with TRBD1. There are 16 residues in the CDR3. In germline, CDR1 is MGHDK, CDR2 SYGVNS. V was clipped by 4 bases and J by 7 bases; unmatched bases: 15. The CDR3: CASSASLRQGKVGYTF. CDR3 DNA sequence: TGTGCCAGCAGTGCTTCTTTAAGACAGGGCAAAGTTGGCTACACCTTC.